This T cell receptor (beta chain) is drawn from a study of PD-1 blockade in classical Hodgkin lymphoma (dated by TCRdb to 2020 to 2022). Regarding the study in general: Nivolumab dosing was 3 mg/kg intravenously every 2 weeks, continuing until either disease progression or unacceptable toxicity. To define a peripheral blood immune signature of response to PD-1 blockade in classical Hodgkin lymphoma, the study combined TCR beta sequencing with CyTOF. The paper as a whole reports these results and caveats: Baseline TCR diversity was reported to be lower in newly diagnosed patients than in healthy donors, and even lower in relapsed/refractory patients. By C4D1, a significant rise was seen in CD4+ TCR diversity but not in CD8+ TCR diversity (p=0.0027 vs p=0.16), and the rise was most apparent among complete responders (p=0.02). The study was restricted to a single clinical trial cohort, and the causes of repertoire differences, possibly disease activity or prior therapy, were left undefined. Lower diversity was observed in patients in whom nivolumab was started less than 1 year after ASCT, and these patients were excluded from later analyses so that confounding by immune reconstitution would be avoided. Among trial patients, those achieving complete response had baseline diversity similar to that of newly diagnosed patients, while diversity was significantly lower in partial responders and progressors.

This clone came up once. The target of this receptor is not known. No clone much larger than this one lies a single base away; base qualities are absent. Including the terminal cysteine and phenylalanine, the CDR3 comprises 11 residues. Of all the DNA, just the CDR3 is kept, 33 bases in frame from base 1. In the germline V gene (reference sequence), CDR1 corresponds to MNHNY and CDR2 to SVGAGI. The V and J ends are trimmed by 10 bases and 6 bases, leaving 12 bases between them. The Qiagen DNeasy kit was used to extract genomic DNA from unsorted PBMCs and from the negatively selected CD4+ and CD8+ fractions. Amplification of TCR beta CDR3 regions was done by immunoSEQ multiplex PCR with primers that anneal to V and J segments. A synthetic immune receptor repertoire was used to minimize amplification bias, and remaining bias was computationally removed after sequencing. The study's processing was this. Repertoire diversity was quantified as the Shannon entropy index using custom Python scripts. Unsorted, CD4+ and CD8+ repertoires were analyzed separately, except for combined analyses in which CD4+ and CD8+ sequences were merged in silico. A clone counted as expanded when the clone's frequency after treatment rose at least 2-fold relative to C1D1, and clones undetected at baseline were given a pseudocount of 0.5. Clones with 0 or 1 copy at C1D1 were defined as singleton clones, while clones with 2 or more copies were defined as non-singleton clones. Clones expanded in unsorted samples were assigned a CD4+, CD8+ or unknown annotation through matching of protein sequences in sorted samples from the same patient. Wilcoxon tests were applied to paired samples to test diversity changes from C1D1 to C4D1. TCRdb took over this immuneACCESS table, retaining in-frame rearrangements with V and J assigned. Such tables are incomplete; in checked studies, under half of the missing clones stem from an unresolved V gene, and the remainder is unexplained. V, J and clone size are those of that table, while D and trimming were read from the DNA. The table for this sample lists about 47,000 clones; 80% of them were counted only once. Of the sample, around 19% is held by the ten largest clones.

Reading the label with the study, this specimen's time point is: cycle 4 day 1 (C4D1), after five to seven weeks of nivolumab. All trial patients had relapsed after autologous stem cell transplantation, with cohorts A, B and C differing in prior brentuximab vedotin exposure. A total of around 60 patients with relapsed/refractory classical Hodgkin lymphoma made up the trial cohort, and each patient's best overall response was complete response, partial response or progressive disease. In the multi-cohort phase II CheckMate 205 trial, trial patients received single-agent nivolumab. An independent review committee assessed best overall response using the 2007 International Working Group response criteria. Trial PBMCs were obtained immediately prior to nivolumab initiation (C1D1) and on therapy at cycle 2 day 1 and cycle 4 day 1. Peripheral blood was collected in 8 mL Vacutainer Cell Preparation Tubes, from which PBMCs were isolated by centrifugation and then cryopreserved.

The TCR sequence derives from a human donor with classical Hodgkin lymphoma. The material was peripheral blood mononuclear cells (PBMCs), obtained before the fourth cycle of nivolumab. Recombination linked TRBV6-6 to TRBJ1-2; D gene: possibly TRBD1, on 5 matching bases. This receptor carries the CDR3 CATPGGDGYTF. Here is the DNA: TGTGCCACCCCGGGGGGGGATGGCTACACCTTC.